The next 25 T cell receptor beta chains were all read from a single sample in a study of technical replicates of blood from four donors. Sequencing was performed with immunoSEQ multiplex PCR; in TCRdb, only in-frame clones are kept and a portion is missing. Altogether roughly 59,000 clones are present, about 86% being singletons, with the ten largest covering roughly 5.1%. The specimen sequenced was PBMCs. The source of these receptors is a human donor in good health. Some clones in this sample may be carry-over from other donors' samples.

The V and J genes are TRBV6-6 and TRBJ1-1; perhaps TRBD1 as D (5 bases). Germline CDR1 reads MNHNY; CDR2 reads SVGAGI (reference sequence). This CDR3 has 13 residues. V was pared by 7 bases and J by 3 bases, with 12 bases between. CDR3 sequence reads: CASIRGGDTEAFF. Here the CDR3 DNA reads TGTGCCAGCATAAGGGGAGGGGACACTGAAGCTTTCTTT.

The chain couples TRBV4-2 to TRBJ2-7; 8 bases fit TRBD1. After removal of 4 bases from V and 2 bases from J, the junction contained 4 bases not matched to a gene. Germline CDR1 is LGHNA and CDR2 is YNFKEQ. The CDR3 is 14 residues long. For the CDR3, the DNA is TGTGCCAGCAGCCGAGGGACAGGACCCTACGAGCAGTACTTC. Amino acids: CASSRGTGPYEQYF.

The chain is built from TRBV6-1 and TRBJ2-7; the D gene is possibly TRBD2 (5 bases). The CDR3 extends over 17 amino acids. Trimming pared 2 bases from V and 2 bases from J, leaving 19 bases between. The germline V gene has CDR1 MNHNS and CDR2 SASEGT. CDR3 sequence (DNA): TGTGCCAGCAGTGAAAGTGTAGTCAGCGGTATACCCTACGAGCAGTACTTC. This codes for CASSESVVSGIPYEQYF.

The V call is TRBV5-1, the J call TRBJ1-1; D is perhaps TRBD1 (5 bases). V was pared by 0 bases and J by 4 bases, with 13 bases between. This CDR3 has 15 residues. Germline V CDR1 and CDR2: SGHRS, YFSETQ. Here the CDR3 reads CASSLVWGEATEAFF. Written as DNA, the CDR3 is TGCGCCAGCAGCTTGGTGTGGGGGGAGGCCACTGAAGCTTTCTTT.

This chain connects TRBV7-2 to TRBJ1-2; TRBD1 is a possible D gene (6 bases). The germline V gene encodes CDR1 SGHTA and CDR2 FQGNSA. CDR3 length: 13 amino acids. V was cut by 5 bases and J by 4 bases, with 11 bases left in between. The CDR3 here is CASSKQGVYGYTF. In DNA, the CDR3 is TGTGCCAGCAGCAAACAGGGAGTCTATGGCTACACCTTC. Full variable domain (rest looked up from reference TRBV7-2 and TRBJ1-2): GAGVSQSPSNKVTEKGKDVELRCDPISGHTALYWYRQSLGQGLEFLIYFQGNSAPDKSGLPSDRFSAERTGGSVSTLTIQRTQQEDSAVYLCASSKQGVYGYTFGSGTRLTVV.

The V and J genes are TRBV5-8 and TRBJ2-7; D call uncertain. This CDR3 is 9 amino acids long. CDR1 and CDR2 (germline): SGHTS, YDEGEE. Trimming took 3 bases from V and 9 from J, leaving 4 bases between them. The chain's CDR3 is CASSYWQYF. DNA for the CDR3: TGTGCCAGCAGCTACTGGCAGTACTTC.

J is TRBJ2-3 and V is TRBV11-2; 8 bases fit TRBD1. J lost 0 bases, V lost 6 bases, and 5 bases had no gene match. The CDR3 runs 15 residues. CDR1 and CDR2 (germline): SGHAT, FQNNGV. The CDR3 region is CASSPTGGSTDTQYF. The CDR3 nucleotides are TGTGCCAGCAGTCCAACAGGGGGTAGCACAGATACGCAGTATTTT.

The genes are TRBV5-1 and TRBJ2-5; 11 positions agree with TRBD2. Trimming took 3 bases from V and 5 from J; bases not matched to a gene: 18. The germline gives CDR1 SGHRS, CDR2 YFSETQ. The CDR3 runs to 19 residues. CDR3 sequence: CASSSEMTSGISWGETQYF. CDR3 DNA sequence: TGCGCCAGCAGCTCGGAAATGACTAGCGGGATCTCCTGGGGGGAGACCCAGTACTTC.

By share, this clone ranks as medium-sized. The chain uses TRBV9 and TRBJ2-7; TRBD2 matches at 14 bases. V trimming: 3 bases; J trimming: 1 base; junction bases outside the gene matches: 12. The CDR3 sequence is 19 residues long. CDR1 is SGDLS, CDR2 YYNGEE, per germline. The CDR3, as DNA: TGTGCCAGCAGCGCCGGGGGACTAGCGGGAGTCCCTCGGTCCTACGAGCAGTACTTC. Residues: CASSAGGLAGVPRSYEQYF.

The chain is built from TRBV5-1 and TRBJ2-7; TRBD1 matches 8 bases. CDR1 and CDR2 (germline): SGHRS, YFSETQ. The length of the CDR3 is 15 residues. With 2 bases clipped from V and 7 bases from J, the junction kept 11 bases outside the gene matches. The CDR3 is CASSFGTGLLGEQYF. The CDR3 DNA reads TGCGCCAGCAGCTTTGGGACAGGCCTTCTTGGGGAGCAGTACTTC. The whole variable domain, remainder taken from reference TRBV5-1 and TRBJ2-7, is KAGVTQTPRYLIKTRGQQVTLSCSPISGHRSVSWYQQTPGQGLQFLFEYFSETQRNKGNFPGRFSGRQFSNSRSEMNVSTLELGDSALYLCASSFGTGLLGEQYFGPGTRLTVT.

The V and J genes are TRBV18 and TRBJ2-5, with 12 bases lining up with TRBD2. CDR1 KGHSH and CDR2 LQKENI come from the germline V gene. The length of the CDR3 is 17 residues. V was clipped by 2 bases and J by 5 bases; unmatched bases: 9. The CDR3 region has the DNA TGTGCCAGCTCACCAGGTCTAGCGGGAGGGCCGCGTGAGACCCAGTACTTC. This translates into CASSPGLAGGPRETQYF.

This clone was counted once. This chain uses TRBV5-1 with TRBJ2-1, with 12 bases lining up with TRBD1. The germline gives CDR1 SGHRS, CDR2 YFSETQ. V lost 0 bases, J lost 9 bases, and 4 bases stayed unmatched. CDR3 size: 15 residues. The CDR3 bases are TGCGCCAGCAGCTTGGTGGGACAGGGGGCGAGTGAGCAGTTCTTC. It codes for CASSLVGQGASEQFF.

V and J are TRBV18 and TRBJ2-7, with 11 nucleotides matching TRBD1. Germline loops: CDR1 KGHSH, CDR2 LQKENI. Trimming removed 3 bases from V and 4 bases from J; junction bases left unmatched: 2. This CDR3 comprises 14 residues. The CDR3: CASSPGTGGYEQYF. CDR3 bases: TGTGCCAGCTCACCTGGGACAGGGGGGTACGAGCAGTACTTC. The full variable domain, its missing parts supplied by reference TRBV18 and TRBJ2-7, is NAGVMQNPRHLVRRRGQEARLRCSPMKGHSHVYWYRQLPEEGLKFMVYLQKENIIDESGMPKERFSAEFPKEGPSILRIQQVVRGDSAAYFCASSPGTGGYEQYFGPGTRLTVT.

The chain has TRBV15 and TRBJ2-1; 11 positions match TRBD1. The V gene end was trimmed by 0 bases and the J gene end by 8 bases; junction bases not matched to a gene: 6. Germline lookup yields CDR1 LNHNV and CDR2 YYDKDF (reference sequence). This CDR3 has 16 residues. CDR3 residues: CATSRDSGQGADEQFF. In nucleotides, the CDR3 is TGTGCCACCAGCAGAGATAGCGGACAGGGGGCTGATGAGCAGTTCTTC.

The V gene is TRBV4-3, the J gene TRBJ2-3, with no clear D. The CDR3 has 13 amino acids. The V end lost 1 base, the J end lost 6 bases, and 8 bases lay between the germline ends. The germline V gene encodes CDR1 LGHNA and CDR2 YSLEER. The CDR3 DNA reads TGCGCCAGCAGCCAAGGGCCCGGGGATACGCAGTATTTT. This sequence encodes CASSQGPGDTQYF.

The sample holds one count of this clone. The J gene is TRBJ1-2, the V gene TRBV6-4, with 8 bases lining up with TRBD1. J was trimmed by 3 bases and V by 0 bases; bases with no gene match: 3. The CDR3 has 15 residues. Germline-derived CDR1 and CDR2 are MRHNA and SNTAGT. CDR3 loop: CASSDSGQGYYGYTF. The CDR3 DNA sequence: TGTGCCAGCAGTGACTCTGGACAGGGCTACTATGGCTACACCTTC.

CDR3 DNA: TGTGCCAGCAGCAATGACACCAACCCCCCCTACGAGCAGTACTTC. This encodes CASSNDTNPPYEQYF. The chain couples TRBV21-1 to TRBJ2-7; the D call of TRBD1 is as the table states it, not checked on the DNA. TRBV21-1 is termed a pseudogene. This CDR3 contains 15 residues.

V is TRBV5-8 and J is TRBJ2-7; TRBD1 matches at 7 bases. This CDR3 is 15 amino acids long. The germline gives CDR1 SGHTS, CDR2 YDEGEE. Trimming took 2 bases from V and 3 from J; bases not matched to a gene: 8. Here the CDR3 reads CASSLRQGQSYEQYF. The DNA for the CDR3 is TGTGCCAGCAGCTTACGACAGGGTCAGAGCTACGAGCAGTACTTC.

This chain uses TRBV29-1 with TRBJ2-7; 8 bases are a match to TRBD2. The CDR3 is made up of 13 amino acids. V dropped 7 bases and J dropped 3; count of bases not matched to a gene: 8. Germline-derived CDR1 and CDR2 are SQVTM and ANQGSEA. CDR3 bases: TGCAGCGCCCGAGGGCTAGCGGGCTACGAGCAGTACTTC. It translates to CSARGLAGYEQYF.

The genes are TRBV18 and TRBJ1-4; TRBD1 matches at 8 bases. The germline CDR1 and CDR2 sequences are KGHSH and LQKENI. The CDR3 is 15 residues long. The V segment lost 2 bases and the J segment 7 bases; nucleotides outside the gene matches: 6. CDR3 DNA sequence: TGTGCCAGCTCACCATCAGGGGGCCCCGGTGAAAAACTGTTTTTT. Its protein is CASSPSGGPGEKLFF.

This chain uses TRBV7-2 with TRBJ2-7, with unresolved D. V was trimmed by 1 base and J by 3 bases, leaving 7 bases between them. The CDR3 length is 13 residues. Looked up from germline, CDR1 is SGHTA and CDR2 is FQGNSA. The CDR3 loop reads CASSLGRYYEQYF. CDR3 DNA sequence: TGTGCCAGCAGCTTAGGTCGGTACTACGAGCAGTACTTC.

The genes are TRBV19 and TRBJ1-5; 8 nucleotides line up with TRBD1. Per germline, CDR1 LNHDA and CDR2 SQIVND (reference sequence). There are 16 residues in the CDR3. Trimming took 3 bases from V and 5 from J; bases not matched to a gene: 9. CDR3 amino acids: CASSIRAGGVDQPQHF. CDR3 DNA sequence: TGTGCCAGTAGTATCAGGGCAGGGGGCGTCGATCAGCCCCAGCATTTT.

The chain uses TRBV9 and TRBJ2-2; 7 positions agree with TRBD2. Trimming cost V 0 bases and J 7 bases; bases outside gene matches: 6. The CDR3 length is 15 residues. In germline, CDR1 is SGDLS, CDR2 YYNGEE. CDR3 DNA sequence: TGTGCCAGCAGCGTAGGCCGGCGGGAGATCGGGGAGCTGTTTTTT. Translated, it gives CASSVGRREIGELFF.

This chain links TRBV5-4 with TRBJ2-3; 11 nucleotides match TRBD2. V gave up 0 bases and J gave up 0 bases; unmatched junction bases: 9. CDR1 is SGHNT, CDR2 YYREEE, per germline (reference sequence). CDR3 length equals 19 residues. In DNA, the CDR3 is TGTGCCAGCAGCTTGGCGTTTAGACTAGCGGGGACTAGCACAGATACGCAGTATTTT. Its translation is CASSLAFRLAGTSTDTQYF.

The V call is TRBV4-2, the J call TRBJ1-2, with TRBD1 as a possible D gene (6 bases). Germline CDR1 LGHNA, CDR2 YNFKEQ. V lost 0 bases and J lost 7, with 9 bases in between. CDR3 length: 13 amino acids. CDR3 region: CASSQDGQTGYTF. As DNA, the CDR3 is TGTGCCAGCAGCCAAGACGGACAGACTGGCTACACCTTC.